Below are 10 T cell receptor beta chains sequenced from a single sample in a study. TCRdb re-called the 5' RACE reads through MiXCR, storing one row per CDR3 protein. The sample holds 40,000 to 65,000 distinct CDR3 sequences, roughly a quarter seen once. The sample comprised tumor-infiltrating naive CD4+ T cells sorted from the breast tumor. The subset here: naive CD4+ T cells, CD4+CD45RA+CD25-. These receptors were obtained from a female donor with breast cancer.

This clonotype has a handful of counts. CDR3 nucleotide sequence: TGTGCCAGCAGTTCATTAGCGGGCCGCACAGATACGCAGTATTTT. Protein: CASSSLAGRTDTQYF. The chain links TRBV6-5 to TRBJ2-3; 7 bases are a match to TRBD2. Trimming removed 4 bases from V and 1 base from J; junction bases left unmatched: 5. CDR1 is MNHEY, CDR2 SVGAGI, per germline. The CDR3 extends over 15 amino acids.

The genes are TRBV5-1 and TRBJ1-1; no reliable D call. Trimming took off 1 base at V and 0 bases at J, with 7 bases between the two ends. Looked up from germline, CDR1 is SGHRS and CDR2 is YFSETQ. The CDR3 is made up of 14 amino acids. The CDR3 DNA follows: TGCGCCAGCAGCTTGTGGGAGTTGAACACTGAAGCTTTCTTT. It is translated as CASSLWELNTEAFF.

The genes are TRBV6-6 and TRBJ2-5; no definite D call. CDR3 length: 11 residues. The V end was cut by 0 bases, the J end by 5 bases, with 1 base between. Looked up from germline, CDR1 is MNHNY and CDR2 is SVGAGI (reference sequence). The CDR3 here is CASSYSETQYF. The CDR3 region has the DNA TGTGCCAGCAGTTACTCGGAGACCCAGTACTTC.

The CDR3 loop is CASTPRFNSPLHF. Here the CDR3 DNA reads TGTGCCAGCACCCCGAGGTTTAATTCACCCCTCCACTTT. The V and J genes are TRBV5-6 and TRBJ1-6; D gene ambiguous. V lost 6 bases, J lost 6 bases, and 10 bases lay in between. Germline-derived CDR1 and CDR2 are SGHDT and YYEEEE. CDR3 length: 13 residues. The full variable domain, with the rest looked up from reference TRBV5-6 and TRBJ1-6, is DAGVTQSPTHLIKTRGQQVTLRCSPKSGHDTVSWYQQALGQGPQFIFQYYEEEERQRGNFPDRFSGHQFPNYSSELNVNALLLGDSALYLCASTPRFNSPLHFGNGTRLTVT.

This clonotype was counted a few times. The rearrangement joins TRBV6-6 to TRBJ1-5; 10 bases align to TRBD1. V lost 6 bases to trimming and J lost 6 bases; unmatched junction nucleotides: 5. The CDR3 has 14 amino acids. Germline loops: CDR1 MNHNY, CDR2 SVGAGI (reference sequence). This chain's CDR3 is CASRSGTGAQPQHF. The DNA for the CDR3 is TGTGCCAGCAGGTCTGGGACAGGGGCTCAGCCCCAGCATTTT.

V usage is TRBV28 and J usage is TRBJ1-3, with D possibly being TRBD1 (5 bases). The germline V and J ends were trimmed by 5 bases and 0 bases, with 8 bases remaining between them. Germline V gene data show CDR1 as MDHEN and CDR2 as SYDVKM. This CDR3 is built from 14 residues. The CDR3 is CASSPGLSGNTIYF. CDR3 nucleotide sequence: TGTGCCAGCAGTCCGGGACTCTCTGGAAACACCATATATTTT.

The J gene is TRBJ2-3, the V gene TRBV28, with D perhaps TRBD1 (6 bases). Germline V gene sequence: CDR1 MDHEN, CDR2 SYDVKM. The CDR3 length is 14 residues. With 8 bases removed from V and 2 bases from J, the gap between germline ends came to 14 bases. Written as DNA, the CDR3 is TGTGCCAGCTTGAGGGGGATTTACACAGATACGCAGTATTTT. This codes for CASLRGIYTDTQYF.

This clonotype turned up a few times. The junction departs from germline at one end; a sequencing error may be responsible. The rearrangement uses TRBV7-7 and TRBJ2-2, with TRBD2 as a possible D gene (5 bases). CDR1 is SSHAT and CDR2 is FNYEAQ in the germline V gene (reference sequence). CDR3 length: 14 amino acids. In DNA form, the CDR3 reads TGTGCTAGCAGCACCACTAGTCTCTCCGGGGAGCTGTTTTTT. Translating gives CASSTTSLSGELFF.

The V gene is TRBV30, the J gene TRBJ2-7; D is possibly TRBD2 (6 bases). The germline V gene encodes CDR1 GTSNPN and CDR2 SVGIG (reference sequence). Deletions cut 1 base from V and 0 bases from J, with 13 bases between. CDR3 length equals 15 residues. The chain's CDR3 is CAWSDLWRDSYEQYF. Written as DNA, the CDR3 is TGTGCCTGGAGTGACTTATGGAGGGACTCCTACGAGCAGTACTTC.

This clonotype was picked up many times. This rearrangement joins TRBV4-1 to TRBJ2-7, with a weak D call TRBD2 (5 bases). This CDR3 has 16 residues. Germline V gene lookup returns CDR1 MGHRA and CDR2 YSYEKL. Trimming cost V 1 base and J 4 bases, with 17 bases left between them. The CDR3: CASSQGPFGSKYEQYF. The CDR3, as DNA: TGCGCCAGCAGCCAAGGCCCATTTGGGAGTAAATACGAGCAGTACTTC.